These 11 T cell receptor beta chains were sequenced from one sample in a study of blood T cell repertoires in COVID-19. TCRdb's table, derived via immunoSEQ multiplex PCR, lists solely in-frame clones and lacks some. The table includes roughly 290,000 clones, 90% detected once. Sequencing was done on a sample of peripheral blood. These receptors were obtained from a young woman with COVID-19, enrolled during active disease.

In DNA, the CDR3 is TGTGCCAGCAGTCCAAGGGTGGGCGGGAGCACAGATACGCAGTATTTT. As protein: CASSPRVGGSTDTQYF. V is TRBV28 and J is TRBJ2-3; possible D gene TRBD2, 5 bases. Germline-derived CDR1 and CDR2 are MDHEN and SYDVKM. The germline V and J ends were trimmed by 5 bases and 0 bases, with 15 bases remaining between them. This CDR3 region has 16 residues.

This clone was recorded only once. The gene calls are TRBV7-8 and TRBJ1-1; D is undetermined. From germline, CDR1 is SGHVS and CDR2 FQNEAQ. The CDR3 length is 14 residues. The V and J ends lost 1 base and 1 base respectively, with 7 bases between them. CDR3 DNA sequence: TGTGCCAGCAGCTTAGTGGCGGGGAACACTGAAGCTTTCTTT. It is translated as CASSLVAGNTEAFF.

V and J are TRBV2 and TRBJ2-5; 11 bases map to TRBD2. The trim removed 3 bases at V and 4 bases at J, leaving 4 bases unmatched. The CDR3 totals 15 residues. Germline V gene sequence: CDR1 SNHLY, CDR2 FYNNEI. CDR3 residues: CASSDLAGGGETQYF. CDR3 nucleotides: TGTGCCAGCAGTGACCTAGCGGGAGGTGGAGAGACCCAGTACTTC. Filled out from reference TRBV2 and TRBJ2-5, the complete variable domain reads EPEVTQTPSHQVTQMGQEVILRCVPISNHLYFYWYRQILGQKVEFLVSFYNNEISEKSEIFDDQFSVERPDGSNFTLKIRSTKLEDSAMYFCASSDLAGGGETQYFGPGTRLLVL.

This clone was detected only once. The chain recombines TRBV6-4 with TRBJ2-1; 10 positions match TRBD2. Germline V gene lookup returns CDR1 MRHNA and CDR2 SNTAGT. This CDR3 spans 16 amino acids. Trimming took 2 bases from V and 2 from J; bases not matched to a gene: 3. The chain's CDR3 is CASSDKLAGPYNEQFF. The CDR3 nucleotides read TGTGCCAGCAGTGACAAACTAGCGGGACCCTACAATGAGCAGTTCTTC.

V and J are TRBV18 and TRBJ2-7; 8 nucleotides align to TRBD1. This CDR3 comprises 14 residues. CDR1 KGHSH and CDR2 LQKENI come from the germline V gene. J gave up 5 bases and V 4 bases, and 7 bases lay outside the gene matches. The CDR3 region is CASSQDRVTNEQYF. Written as DNA, the CDR3 is TGTGCCAGCTCACAGGACAGGGTAACCAACGAGCAGTACTTC.

The V and J genes are TRBV11-2 and TRBJ2-2; D may be TRBD1 (5 bases). The CDR3 has 16 amino acids. Germline CDR1 SGHAT, CDR2 FQNNGV. Trimming took off 3 bases at V and 5 bases at J, with 16 bases between the two ends. The CDR3 here is CASSLSSRVKTGELFF. The CDR3 nucleotides are TGTGCCAGCAGCTTGTCCAGCAGGGTAAAGACCGGGGAGCTGTTTTTT.

The chain combines TRBV30 with TRBJ1-5; D gene unclear. The CDR3 extends over 13 amino acids. CDR1 and CDR2 from the germline V gene are GTSNPN and SVGIG (reference sequence). V shed 2 bases and J shed 2 bases, with 7 bases lying between them. In DNA form, the CDR3 reads TGTGCCTGGAGTAAGGGAGGCAATCAGCCCCAGCATTTT. As protein: CAWSKGGNQPQHF.

This clone came up once. This chain uses TRBV4-3 with TRBJ2-3; 13 bases align to TRBD2. The CDR3 extends over 20 amino acids. Germline V gives CDR1 LGHNA, CDR2 YSLEER. J lost 0 bases, V lost 3 bases, and 12 bases had no gene match. For the CDR3, the DNA is TGCGCCAGCAGCCAGGGCCCCGGGACTAGCGGGACTTCTAGCACAGATACGCAGTATTTT. It yields the protein CASSQGPGTSGTSSTDTQYF.

The V call is TRBV5-4, the J call TRBJ2-1, with D tentatively TRBD2 (9 bases). Trimming stripped 1 base from V and 9 bases from J, with 26 bases between. The germline V gene encodes CDR1 SGHNT and CDR2 YYREEE (reference sequence). The CDR3 has 18 residues. The CDR3 nucleotides read TGTGCCAGCAGCTTGAATCCACACTTGACTAGCGGACAGGGTGAGCAGTTCTTC. Translating it yields CASSLNPHLTSGQGEQFF.

CDR3 loop: CASSFGGDPSTDTQYF. CDR3 nucleotide sequence: TGTGCCAGCAGCTTTGGGGGCGACCCTAGCACAGATACGCAGTATTTT. This chain connects TRBV7-9 to TRBJ2-3; a possible D gene is TRBD1 (6 bases). This CDR3 spans 16 amino acids. Germline CDR1 reads SEHNR; CDR2 reads FQNEAQ (reference sequence). With 3 bases removed from V and 0 bases from J, the gap between germline ends came to 13 bases.

The V gene is TRBV5-1, the J gene TRBJ1-4, with TRBD1 identical over 7 bases. Germline loops: CDR1 SGHRS, CDR2 YFSETQ. J gave up 4 bases and V 2 bases, and 2 bases lay outside the gene matches. The CDR3 runs 14 residues. The CDR3 bases are TGCGCCAGCAGCTTACGGGACAGTAATGAAAAACTGTTTTTT. This codes for CASSLRDSNEKLFF. Variable domain in full (rest from reference TRBV5-1 and TRBJ1-4): KAGVTQTPRYLIKTRGQQVTLSCSPISGHRSVSWYQQTPGQGLQFLFEYFSETQRNKGNFPGRFSGRQFSNSRSEMNVSTLELGDSALYLCASSLRDSNEKLFFGSGTQLSVL.